The clone carrying this T cell receptor (beta chain) is judged medium-sized (0.01 to 0.1%). The data were obtained in a study of early T cells in non-severe SARS-CoV-2 infection. Individual cDNA molecules received unique molecular identifiers. A single record per CDR3 protein comes from TCRdb applying MiXCR to the 5' RACE reads. The sample consists of approximately 30,000 distinct CDR3 sequences, around 7% of them appearing once. CDR1 and CDR2 from the germline V gene are SGHDT and YYEEEE. This CDR3 comprises 14 residues. Germline trimming cut 4 bases from V and 6 bases from J; bases unmatched to any gene: 8.

Input material: whole blood. This TCR derives from an adult who was a healthcare worker with PCR-confirmed SARS-CoV-2 infection or an uninfected control (not recorded which). This chain connects TRBV5-6 to TRBJ1-2, with 8 positions matching TRBD1. CDR3 loop: CASSTGQANHGYTF. The CDR3 DNA follows: TGTGCCAGCAGCACGGGACAGGCGAACCATGGCTACACCTTC.